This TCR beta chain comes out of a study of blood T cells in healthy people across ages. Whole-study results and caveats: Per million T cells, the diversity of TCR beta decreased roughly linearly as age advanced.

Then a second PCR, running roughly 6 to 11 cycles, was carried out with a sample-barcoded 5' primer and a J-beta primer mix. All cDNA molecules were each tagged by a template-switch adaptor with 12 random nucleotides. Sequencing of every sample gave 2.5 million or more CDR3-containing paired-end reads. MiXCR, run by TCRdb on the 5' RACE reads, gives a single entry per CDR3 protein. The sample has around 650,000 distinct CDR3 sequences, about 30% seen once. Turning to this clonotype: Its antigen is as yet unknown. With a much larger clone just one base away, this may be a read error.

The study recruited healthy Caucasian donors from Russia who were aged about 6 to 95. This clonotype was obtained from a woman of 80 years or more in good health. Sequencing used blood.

The CDR3 spells CASSFRPGAEETQYF. CDR3 nucleotides: TGTGCCAGCAGTTTCCGCCCAGGGGCTGAAGAGACCCAGTACTTC. The gene calls are TRBV28 and TRBJ2-5, with a possible D match to TRBD1 (6 bases). The CDR3 spans 15 residues. The germline V gene has CDR1 MDHEN and CDR2 SYDVKM. With 3 bases removed from V and 3 bases from J, the gap between germline ends came to 14 bases. Looking up the rest from reference TRBV28 and TRBJ2-5 gives the full variable domain: DVKVTQSSRYLVKRTGEKVFLECVQDMDHENMFWYRQDPGLGLRLIYFSYDVKMKEKGDIPEGYSVSREKKERFSLILESASTNQTSMYLCASSFRPGAEETQYFGPGTRLLVL.